This T cell receptor (beta chain) is drawn from a study of early T cells in non-severe SARS-CoV-2 infection. Study-wide results and limits: VDJdb matching favored anti-spike CD8 responses, missing private and CD4 specificities.

For this clonotype: Its antigen is not identified.

V was cut by 5 bases and J by 6 bases, with 7 bases left in between. The germline V gene has CDR1 SEHNR and CDR2 FQNEAQ (reference sequence). The CDR3 contains 12 residues. MiXCR, applied by TCRdb to the 5' RACE reads, yields one record per CDR3 protein. The table has 45,000 to 50,000 distinct CDR3 sequences, over 5% seen once. The specimen comprised whole blood, sampled at baseline. This sequence was found in an adult who was a healthcare worker with PCR-confirmed SARS-CoV-2 infection or an uninfected control (not recorded which). The V gene is TRBV7-9, the J gene TRBJ2-2; unclear D gene. The CDR3 loop reads CASSPSPGELFF. CDR3 in DNA: TGTGCCAGCAGCCCCTCCCCCGGGGAGCTGTTTTTT.